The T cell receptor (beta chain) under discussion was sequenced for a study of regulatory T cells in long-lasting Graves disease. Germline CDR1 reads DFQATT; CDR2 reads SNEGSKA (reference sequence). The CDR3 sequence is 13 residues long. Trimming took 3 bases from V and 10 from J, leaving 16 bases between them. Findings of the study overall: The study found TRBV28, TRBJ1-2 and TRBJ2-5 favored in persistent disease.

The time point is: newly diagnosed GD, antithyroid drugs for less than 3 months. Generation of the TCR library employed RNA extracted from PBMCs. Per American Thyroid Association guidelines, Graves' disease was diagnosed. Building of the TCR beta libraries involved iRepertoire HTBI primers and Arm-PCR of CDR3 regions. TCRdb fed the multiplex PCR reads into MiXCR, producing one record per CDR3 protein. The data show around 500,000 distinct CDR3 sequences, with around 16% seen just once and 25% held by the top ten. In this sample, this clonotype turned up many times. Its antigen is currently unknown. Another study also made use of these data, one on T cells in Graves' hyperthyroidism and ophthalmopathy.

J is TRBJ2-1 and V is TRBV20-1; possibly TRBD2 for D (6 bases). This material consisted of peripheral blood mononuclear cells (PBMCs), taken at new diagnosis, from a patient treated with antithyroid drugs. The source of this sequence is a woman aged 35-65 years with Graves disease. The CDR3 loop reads CSASRLSGREQFF. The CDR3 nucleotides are TGCAGTGCTAGCAGGTTGAGCGGGCGGGAGCAGTTCTTC.